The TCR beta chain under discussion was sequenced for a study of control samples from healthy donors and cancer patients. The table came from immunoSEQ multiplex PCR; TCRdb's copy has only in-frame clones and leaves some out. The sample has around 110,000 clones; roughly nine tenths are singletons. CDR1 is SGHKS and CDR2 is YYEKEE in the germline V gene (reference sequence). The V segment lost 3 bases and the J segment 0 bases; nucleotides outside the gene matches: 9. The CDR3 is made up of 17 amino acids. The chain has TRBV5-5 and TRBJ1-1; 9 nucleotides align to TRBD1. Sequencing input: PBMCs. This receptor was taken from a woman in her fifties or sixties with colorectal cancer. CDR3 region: CASSSRQGGGLNTEAFF. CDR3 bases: TGTGCCAGCAGCTCCCGACAGGGGGGCGGGTTGAACACTGAAGCTTTCTTT.